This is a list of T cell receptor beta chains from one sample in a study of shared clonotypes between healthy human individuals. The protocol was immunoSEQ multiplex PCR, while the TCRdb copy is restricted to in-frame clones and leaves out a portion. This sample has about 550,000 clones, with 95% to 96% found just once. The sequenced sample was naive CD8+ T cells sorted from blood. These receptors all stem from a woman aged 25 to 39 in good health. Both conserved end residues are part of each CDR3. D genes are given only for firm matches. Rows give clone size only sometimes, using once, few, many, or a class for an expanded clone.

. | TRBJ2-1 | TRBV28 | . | CASSSPGRKKNEQFF | TGTGCCAGCAGTTCACCGGGACGGAAAAAAAATGAGCAGTTCTTC
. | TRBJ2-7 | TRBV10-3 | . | CAISESRGHEQYF | TGTGCCATCAGTGAGAGCCGGGGCCACGAGCAGTACTTC
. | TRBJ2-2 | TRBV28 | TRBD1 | CASSLQGQVATGELFF | TGTGCCAGCAGTTTGCAGGGACAGGTAGCGACCGGGGAGCTGTTTTTT
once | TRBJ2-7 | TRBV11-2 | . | CASSLGSPSYEQYF | TGTGCCAGCAGCTTAGGGAGCCCCTCCTACGAGCAGTACTTC
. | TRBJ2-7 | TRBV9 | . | CASSAAGNSYEQYF | TGTGCCAGCAGCGCTGCAGGGAACTCCTACGAGCAGTACTTC
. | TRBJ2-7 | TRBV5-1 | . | CASSTSPSYYEQYF | TGCGCCAGCAGCACAAGTCCTAGTTATTACGAGCAGTACTTC
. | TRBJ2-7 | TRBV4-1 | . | CASSQALSAASYEQYF | TGCGCCAGCAGCCAAGCTTTGTCCGCGGCTTCCTACGAGCAGTACTTC
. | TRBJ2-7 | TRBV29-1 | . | CSVVGGSYEQYF | TGCAGCGTCGTAGGAGGAAGCTACGAGCAGTACTTC
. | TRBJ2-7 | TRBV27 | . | CASSPSGGNYEQYF | TGTGCCAGCAGCCCATCAGGGGGGAACTACGAGCAGTACTTC
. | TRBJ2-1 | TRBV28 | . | CASSLYNEQFF | TGTGCCAGCAGCCTCTACAATGAGCAGTTCTTC
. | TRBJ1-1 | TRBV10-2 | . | CASRKLQNGEAFF | TGCGCCAGCAGAAAGTTACAGAATGGTGAAGCTTTCTTT
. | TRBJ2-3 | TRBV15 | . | CATSRMIALTDTQYF | TGTGCCACCAGCAGAATGATTGCCCTCACAGATACGCAGTATTTT
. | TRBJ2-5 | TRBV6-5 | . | CATSRGYETQYF | TGTGCCACTTCTCGGGGATACGAGACCCAGTACTTC
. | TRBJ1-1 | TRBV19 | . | CASSIDLESTEAFF | TGTGCCAGTAGTATCGATTTGGAGAGCACTGAAGCTTTCTTT
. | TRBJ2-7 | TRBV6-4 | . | CASIGTHRAYEQYF | TGTGCCAGCATCGGGACGCACCGAGCCTACGAGCAGTACTTC
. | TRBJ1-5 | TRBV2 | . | CASSEAGGLNQPQHF | TGTGCCAGCAGTGAAGCGGGCGGCCTGAATCAGCCCCAGCATTTT
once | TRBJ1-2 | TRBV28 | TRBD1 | CASSLGTVWDSGYTF | TGTGCCAGCAGTTTAGGGACAGTGTGGGATTCTGGCTACACCTTC
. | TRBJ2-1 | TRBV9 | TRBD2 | CASSVQGLAGASSYNEQFF | TGTGCCAGCAGCGTCCAGGGACTAGCGGGAGCCAGCTCCTACAATGAGCAGTTCTTC
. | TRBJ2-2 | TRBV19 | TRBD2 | CASSIDLVLAGVPGELFF | TGTGCCAGTAGTATAGATCTAGTCCTAGCGGGAGTTCCCGGGGAGCTGTTTTTT
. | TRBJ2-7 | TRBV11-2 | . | CASSLAEDFYEQYF | TGTGCCAGCAGCTTAGCGGAAGACTTCTACGAGCAGTACTTC
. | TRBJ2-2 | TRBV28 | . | CASSFHGGKSGELFF | TGTGCCAGCAGTTTCCACGGGGGAAAGAGCGGGGAGCTGTTTTTT
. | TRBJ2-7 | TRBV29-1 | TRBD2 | CSVEDRTSGRVPYEQYF | TGCAGCGTTGAAGATCGCACTAGCGGGAGAGTACCCTACGAGCAGTACTTC
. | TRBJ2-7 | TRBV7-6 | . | CASSDGLQGYEQYF | TGTGCCAGCAGCGACGGCTTACAGGGATACGAGCAGTACTTC
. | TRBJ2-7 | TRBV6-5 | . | CASSYGLGYEQYF | TGTGCCAGCAGTTACGGTTTGGGCTACGAGCAGTACTTC
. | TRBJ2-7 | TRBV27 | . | CASTYSGRQYF | TGTGCCAGCACGTACTCGGGAAGGCAGTACTTC
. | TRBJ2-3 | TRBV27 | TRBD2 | CASSHRLAGGTDTQYF | TGTGCCAGCAGTCACCGACTAGCGGGAGGGACAGATACGCAGTATTTT
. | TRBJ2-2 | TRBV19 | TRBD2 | CASSSAGELFF | TGTGCCAGTAGCTCAGCGGGAGAGCTGTTTTTT
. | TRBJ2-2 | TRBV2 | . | CASSPSVTGELFF | TGTGCCAGCAGTCCGTCCGTGACCGGGGAGCTGTTTTTT
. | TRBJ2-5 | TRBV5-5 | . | CASSLDWNQETQYF | TGTGCCAGCAGCTTGGACTGGAACCAAGAGACCCAGTACTTC
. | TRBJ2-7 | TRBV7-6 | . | CASSLLGYEQYF | TGTGCCAGCAGCTTATTGGGCTACGAGCAGTACTTC
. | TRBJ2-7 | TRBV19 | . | CASSNLGSVNEQYF | TGTGCCAGTAGTAATCTAGGTTCGGTAAACGAGCAGTACTTC
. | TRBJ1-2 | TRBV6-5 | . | CASGANGYTF | TGTGCCAGCGGCGCCAATGGCTACACCTTC
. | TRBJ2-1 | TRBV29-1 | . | CSVEREPNEQFF | TGCAGCGTTGAAAGGGAGCCCAATGAGCAGTTCTTC
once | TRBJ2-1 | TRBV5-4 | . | CASSLFREQFF | TGTGCCAGCAGTCTGTTCCGCGAGCAGTTCTTC
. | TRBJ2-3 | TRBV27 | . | CASSYGADTQYF | TGTGCCAGCAGTTACGGGGCAGATACGCAGTATTTT
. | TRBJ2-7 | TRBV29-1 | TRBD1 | CSVPGQGGNEQYF | TGCAGCGTTCCCGGACAGGGCGGCAACGAGCAGTACTTC
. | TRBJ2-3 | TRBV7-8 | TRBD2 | CASSQGLAGGQSEADTQYF | TGTGCCAGCAGCCAGGGACTAGCGGGAGGCCAAAGCGAGGCAGATACGCAGTATTTT
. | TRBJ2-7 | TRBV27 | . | CASSFQGRTYEQYF | TGTGCCAGCAGTTTCCAGGGGCGGACCTACGAGCAGTACTTC
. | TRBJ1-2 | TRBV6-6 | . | CASSEDRGADDTF | TGTGCCAGCAGCGAGGACCGGGGCGCGGATGACACCTTC
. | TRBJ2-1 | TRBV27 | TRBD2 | CASSAGTSGTNEQFF | TGTGCCAGCAGCGCCGGGACTAGCGGGACCAATGAGCAGTTCTTC
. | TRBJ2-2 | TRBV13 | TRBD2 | CASSSRLAGLNGELFF | TGTGCCAGCAGCTCTAGACTAGCGGGATTGAACGGGGAGCTGTTTTTT
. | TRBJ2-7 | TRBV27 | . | CASSLLGFGYEQYF | TGTGCCAGCAGTCTTCTTGGTTTCGGGTACGAGCAGTACTTC
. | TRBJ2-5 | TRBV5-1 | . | CASSFGETQYF | TGCGCCAGCAGCTTCGGAGAGACCCAGTACTTC